A single sample gave rise to the 4 T cell receptor beta chains below, sequenced in a study of CD8 T cells in Susac syndrome. Reverse transcription of 0.5 to 1 ug RNA was performed with random hexamers. In TCRdb, the immunoSEQ multiplex PCR reads were re-called with MiXCR into one record per CDR3 protein. The sample yields 65,000 to 100,000 distinct CDR3 sequences, 96% seen once. The material sequenced was CD8+ T cells from PBMCs. These receptors were obtained from a human donor with Susac syndrome.

The rearrangement links TRBV12-3 or TRBV12-4 to TRBJ1-2; perhaps TRBD1 as D (5 bases). Deletions cut 6 bases from V and 2 bases from J, with 10 bases between. The CDR3 runs 13 residues. The CDR3: CASSMTENYGYTF. CDR3 nucleotides: TGTGCCAGCAGCATGACAGAAAACTATGGCTACACCTTC.

V gene TRBV15 combines with J gene TRBJ2-7, with 11 bases aligning to TRBD1. In germline, CDR1 is LNHNV, CDR2 YYDKDF (reference sequence). The CDR3 sequence is 14 residues long. Germline trimming cut 6 bases from V and 4 bases from J; bases unmatched to any gene: 5. The CDR3 protein is CATSTGTGGYEQYF. Here the CDR3 DNA reads TGTGCCACCAGTACCGGGACAGGGGGTTACGAGCAGTACTTC.

In its sample, this clonotype was seen once. This chain connects TRBV29-1 to TRBJ2-1; no reliable D call. Trimming took off 6 bases at V and 5 bases at J, with 11 bases between the two ends. The CDR3 is made up of 12 amino acids. Germline CDR1 is SQVTM and CDR2 is ANQGSEA. CDR3 in DNA: TGCAGCGTACGGGCAGTTCACAATGAGCAGTTCTTC. It yields the protein CSVRAVHNEQFF.

J is TRBJ2-1 and V is TRBV29-1, with TRBD2 matching over 7 bases. This CDR3 has 13 amino acids. Germline-derived CDR1 and CDR2 are SQVTM and ANQGSEA. V trimming: 5 bases; J trimming: 0 bases; junction bases outside the gene matches: 1. CDR3 sequence: CSVRGSSYNEQFF. CDR3 sequence (DNA): TGCAGCGTTCGCGGGAGCTCCTACAATGAGCAGTTCTTC.